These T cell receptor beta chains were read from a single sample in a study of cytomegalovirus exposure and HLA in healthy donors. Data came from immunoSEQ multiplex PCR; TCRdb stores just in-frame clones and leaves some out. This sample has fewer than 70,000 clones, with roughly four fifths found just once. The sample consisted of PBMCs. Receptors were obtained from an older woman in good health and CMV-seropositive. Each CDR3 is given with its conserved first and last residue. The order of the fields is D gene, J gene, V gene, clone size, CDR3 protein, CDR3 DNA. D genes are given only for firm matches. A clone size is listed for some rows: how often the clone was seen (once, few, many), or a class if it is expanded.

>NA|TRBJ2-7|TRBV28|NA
CASSLFGGYEQYF
TGTGCCAGCAGTTTATTCGGAGGCTACGAGCAGTACTTC
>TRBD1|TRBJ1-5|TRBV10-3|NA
CAISKTGVNQPQHF
TGTGCCATCAGTAAAACAGGGGTTAATCAGCCCCAGCATTTT
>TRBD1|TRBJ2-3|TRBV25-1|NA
CASGRQGRDTQYF
TGTGCCAGCGGGCGACAGGGGAGAGATACGCAGTATTTT
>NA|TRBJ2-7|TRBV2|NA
CASRPLVSSYEQYF
TGTGCCAGCAGGCCTTTAGTGAGCTCCTACGAGCAGTACTTC
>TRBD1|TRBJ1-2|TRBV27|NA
CASRTQGDALNGGYTF
TGTGCCAGCAGAACACAGGGGGACGCTTTAAATGGTGGCTACACCTTC
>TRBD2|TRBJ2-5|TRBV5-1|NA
CASSAGLAGGQETQYF
TGCGCCAGCAGCGCGGGACTAGCGGGGGGGCAAGAGACCCAGTACTTC
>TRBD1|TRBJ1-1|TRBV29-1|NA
CSVTDRGRGTEAFF
TGCAGCGTTACGGACAGGGGGCGGGGAACTGAAGCTTTCTTT
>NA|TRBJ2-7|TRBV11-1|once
CASSLENTPHYEQYF
TGTGCCAGCAGCTTAGAAAACACCCCGCACTACGAGCAGTACTTC
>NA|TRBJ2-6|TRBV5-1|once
CASSLGGAGANVLTF
TGCGCCAGCAGCTTGGGGGGGGCTGGGGCCAACGTCCTGACTTTC
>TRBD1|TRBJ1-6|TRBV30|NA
CAWDRGNSPLHF
TGTGCCTGGGACAGGGGTAATTCACCCCTCCACTTT
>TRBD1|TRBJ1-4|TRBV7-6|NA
CASSSQSGTVGKLFF
TGTGCCAGCAGCTCGCAGTCGGGGACAGTGGGAAAACTGTTTTTT
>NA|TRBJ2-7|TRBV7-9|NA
CASSPGAYEQYF
TGTGCCAGCAGCCCCGGAGCCTACGAGCAGTACTTC
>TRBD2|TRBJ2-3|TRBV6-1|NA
CASSAVSGAPPQEYF
TGTGCCAGCAGCGCCGTTAGCGGGGCCCCTCCTCAGGAGTATTTT
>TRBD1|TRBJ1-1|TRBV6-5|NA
CASRGGTVSNTEAFF
TGTGCCAGCAGAGGGGGGACAGTATCGAACACTGAAGCTTTCTTT
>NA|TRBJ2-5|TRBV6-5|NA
CASSYGRGYQETQYF
TGTGCCAGCAGTTACGGTCGGGGGTACCAAGAGACCCAGTACTTC
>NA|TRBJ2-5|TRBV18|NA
CASSPPSARGETQYF
TGTGCCAGCTCACCACCCTCCGCTAGAGGAGAGACCCAGTACTTC
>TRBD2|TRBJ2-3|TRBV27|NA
CASSRNLGLAGILTQYF
TGTGCCAGCAGTCGCAACTTAGGACTAGCGGGGATCCTTACGCAGTATTTT
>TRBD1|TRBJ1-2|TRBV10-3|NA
CAISGEQGARYTF
TGTGCCATCAGTGGAGAACAGGGGGCCCGCTACACCTTC
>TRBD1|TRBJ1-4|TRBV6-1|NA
CAGRGGINEKLFF
TGTGCCGGGAGAGGGGGCATTAATGAAAAACTGTTTTTT
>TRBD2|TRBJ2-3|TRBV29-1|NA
CSVVGGGARDTQYF
TGCAGCGTTGTTGGCGGGGGGGCGCGTGATACGCAGTATTTT
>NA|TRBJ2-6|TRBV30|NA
CAWRRQGGVSGANVLTF
TGTGCCTGGAGGCGACAGGGAGGTGTCTCTGGGGCCAACGTCCTGACTTTC
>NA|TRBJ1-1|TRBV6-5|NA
CASSYRTANTEAFF
TGTGCCAGCAGTTACAGGACAGCCAACACTGAAGCTTTCTTT
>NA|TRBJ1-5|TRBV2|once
CASRPDRYSNQPQHF
TGTGCCAGCCGACCGGACAGATATAGCAATCAGCCCCAGCATTTT
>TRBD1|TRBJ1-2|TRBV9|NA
CASSLDRGGYTF
TGTGCCAGCAGCTTGGACAGGGGTGGCTACACCTTC
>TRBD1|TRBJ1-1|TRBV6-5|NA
CASSHGDSTEAFF
TGTGCCAGCAGTCATGGGGACAGCACTGAAGCTTTCTTT
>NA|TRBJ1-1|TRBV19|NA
CASSKRAATMNTEAFF
TGTGCCAGTAGTAAGCGGGCAGCAACAATGAACACTGAAGCTTTCTTT
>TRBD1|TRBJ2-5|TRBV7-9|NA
CASSLLAGGKETQYF
TGTGCCAGCAGCTTACTGGCAGGGGGAAAAGAGACCCAGTACTTC
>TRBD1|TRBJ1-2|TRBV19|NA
CASSLPGQANYGYTF
TGTGCCAGTAGTCTCCCCGGACAGGCTAACTATGGCTACACCTTC
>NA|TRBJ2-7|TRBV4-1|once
CASSQYVGREQYF
TGCGCCAGCAGCCAATATGTGGGGCGGGAGCAGTACTTC
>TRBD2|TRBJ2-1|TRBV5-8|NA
CASSFKLAGANLYNEQFF
TGTGCCAGCAGCTTCAAACTAGCGGGGGCAAACCTCTACAATGAGCAGTTCTTC
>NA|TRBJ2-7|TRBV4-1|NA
CASSQAVSYEQYF
TGCGCCAGCAGCCAAGCGGTAAGCTACGAGCAGTACTTC
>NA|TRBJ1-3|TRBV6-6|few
CASSYGPGMGNTIYF
TGTGCCAGCAGTTACGGTCCGGGTATGGGAAACACCATATATTTT
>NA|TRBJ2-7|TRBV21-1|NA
CASSGSLGQGAVCPYEQYF
TGTGCCAGCAGCGGATCCCTAGGACAGGGGGCGGTATGCCCCTACGAGCAGTACTTC
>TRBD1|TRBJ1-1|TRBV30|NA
CAWSPGTGGEAFF
TGTGCCTGGAGTCCCGGGACAGGGGGTGAAGCTTTCTTT
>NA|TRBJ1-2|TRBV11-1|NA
CASSFGNYGYTF
TGTGCCAGCAGCTTCGGGAACTATGGCTACACCTTC
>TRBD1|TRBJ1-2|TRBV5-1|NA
CASSLSGQAVFEKGYTF
TGCGCCAGCAGCTTGTCGGGACAGGCCGTTTTTGAGAAGGGCTACACCTTC
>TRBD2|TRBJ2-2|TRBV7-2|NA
CASSRPGTSGGATGELFF
TGTGCCAGCAGCCGTCCCGGGACTAGCGGGGGGGCCACCGGGGAGCTGTTTTTT
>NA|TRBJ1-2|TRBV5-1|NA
CASSWDPGDYGYTF
TGCGCCAGCAGCTGGGACCCGGGGGACTATGGCTACACCTTC
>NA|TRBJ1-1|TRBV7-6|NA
CASSLGGTEDTEAFF
TGTGCCAGCAGCTTAGGCGGGACGGAAGACACTGAAGCTTTCTTT
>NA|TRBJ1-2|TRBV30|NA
CAWSAGQSYGYTF
TGTGCCTGGAGTGCAGGACAGTCCTATGGCTACACCTTC
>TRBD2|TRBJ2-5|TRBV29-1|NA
CSVWRGGQETQYF
TGCAGCGTTTGGAGGGGAGGGCAAGAGACCCAGTACTTC
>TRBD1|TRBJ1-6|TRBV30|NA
CAWKSGTGGSPLHF
TGTGCCTGGAAATCCGGGACAGGGGGGTCACCCCTCCACTTT
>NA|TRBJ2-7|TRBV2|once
CASNAGYYEQYF
TGTGCCAGCAACGCAGGGTATTACGAGCAGTACTTC
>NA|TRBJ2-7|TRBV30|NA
CAWSVGVVGSYEQYF
TGTGCCTGGAGTGTAGGGGTTGTGGGCTCCTACGAGCAGTACTTC
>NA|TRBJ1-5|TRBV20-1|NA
CSASESQPQHF
TGCAGTGCTAGTGAGAGTCAGCCCCAGCATTTT
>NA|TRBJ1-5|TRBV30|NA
CAWQISVLSNQPQHF
TGTGCCTGGCAAATTTCAGTGCTTAGCAATCAGCCCCAGCATTTT
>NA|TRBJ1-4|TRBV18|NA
CASSRGSANEKLFF
TGTGCCAGCTCACGTGGGAGTGCTAATGAAAAACTGTTTTTT
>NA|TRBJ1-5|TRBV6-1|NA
CASSETRGRGSQPQHF
TGTGCCAGCAGTGAGACCCGGGGGAGGGGATCCCAGCCCCAGCATTTT